The entry below gives a single T cell receptor beta chain sequence along with its context. Amplification of TCR beta CDR3 regions used RNA as the template. The TCR CDR3 first-round RT-PCR relied on the HTBI primer set. TCRdb re-called the multiplex PCR reads through MiXCR, storing one row per CDR3 protein. The sample consists of about 320,000 distinct CDR3 sequences, roughly 17% of them appearing once. Diagnosing involved the use of clinical symptoms, serum thyroxine and TRAb, thyroid ultrasound and orbital computed tomography. Source material for PBMCs was about 11 ml fresh peripheral blood. This record comes from a study of T cells in Graves' hyperthyroidism and ophthalmopathy. The CDR3 covers 13 residues. Germline lookup yields CDR1 GTSNPN and CDR2 SVGIG (reference sequence). The V gene end was trimmed by 2 bases and the J gene end by 10 bases; junction bases not matched to a gene: 8.

The sample was blood. The chain has TRBV30 and TRBJ2-1; 7 bases are shared with TRBD1. This sequence originates from a man aged 25-45 years with Graves' hyperthyroidism. CDR3 DNA sequence: TGTGCCTGGAGTTGGGACAGCTATCGGGAGCAGTTCTTC. It codes for CAWSWDSYREQFF. Complete variable domain (other parts from reference TRBV30 and TRBJ2-1): SQTIHQWPATLVQPVGSPLSLECTVEGTSNPNLYWYRQAAGRGLQLLFYSVGIGQISSEVPQNLSASRPQDRQFILSSKKLLLSDSGFYLCAWSWDSYREQFFGPGTRLTVL.